This T cell receptor beta chain was recorded in a study of shared clonotypes between healthy human individuals (dated by TCRdb to 2019 to 2021). Context from the whole study: A couple of women and three men aged 18 to 49 years were included in the cohort. For each donor, CD4 naive and CD4 memory were each given three plates, CD8 naive was given two plates, and CD8 memory was given one plate. Per donor, leukapheresis produced somewhere between about 0.94 and 9.5 billion PBMCs. Libraries were prepared and TCR repertoires were sequenced by different laboratories using diverse techniques, in order to increase sequencing depth and limit assay-specific biases. To estimate repertoire size and how much clonotype sharing occurs between individuals, the study deeply sequenced the blood TCR repertoires of roughly 5 healthy adults. General conclusions and limits of the study: Pairwise subsampling led to the expectation that sequencing depth would affect the degree of clonotype sharing among donors. When four donors were compared, the shared fraction of clonotypes was about 5.4% for naive CD4, roughly 3.4% for naive CD8, 2% to 2.5% for memory CD4, and 0.35% to 0.4% for memory CD8. Naive subsets generally had larger estimated clonotype richness than memory subsets did. Only blood was sampled, and tissue TCR repertoires likely differ from those in blood. The genetic and exposure-history diversity represented was limited by the small number of donors. Incomplete sequencing was indicated by rarefaction of sorted-subset datasets, despite the large sequencing depth. Higher generation probabilities were observed for clonotypes shared by all four sorted-subset donors than for non-shared clonotypes.

This clone was observed a handful of times. Its antigen is currently not known. No quality values exist for individual bases; no much larger clone is one base distant. The CDR3 runs 14 amino acids, cysteine and phenylalanine included. Only the CDR3 region is kept as DNA, spanning 42 bases read in frame from base 1. V loses 4 bases of germline sequence and J loses 11 bases, and the interval between the two ends is 15 bases. From a lookup of the germline V gene, CDR1 and CDR2 are MGHDK and SYGVNS. TCR CDR3 regions were amplified from genomic DNA by multiplex PCR using the deep immunoSEQ assay. For each cell subset, the extracted genomic DNA was distributed evenly across all wells of several immunoSEQ 96-well plates, and each plate served as one replicate. Each replicate PCR for sorted subsets received 200 ng genomic DNA, equal to tens of thousands of T cell genomes. The purified libraries were quantified using a Qubit 3.0 fluorometer, sized with a Bioanalyzer 2100, and then quantified again using the KAPA Library Quantification kit. Every immunoSEQ 96-well plate was sequenced on a separate single-read 150-cycle Illumina NextSeq 550 flow cell. The authors processed their data as follows. Because only junctional sequences without quality scores were contained in the immunoSEQ output, filtering matching that applied to full-length reads could not be performed. Sequences were annotated with PyIR, a Python wrapper for IgBLAST v1.9, and V/J genes and CDR3 were assigned using IMGT germline references. Reads were removed for weak V/J assignments (E-value above 1e-6), missing CDR3, stop codons, out-of-frame junctions, or ambiguous translated residues. V3J clonotypes were defined as sequences sharing the same inferred V gene, J gene, and CDR3 amino acid sequence. Percentage overlap between repertoires was calculated by dividing the number of shared unique clonotypes by the size of the smaller repertoire. RTK rarefaction, the Chao1 estimator, and Recon v2.1 estimates of unobserved clonotypes were used to assess repertoire richness. OLGA was used to compute generation probabilities for all TCRbeta clonotypes that the gDNA method yielded from a few donors. This immuneACCESS table, as held by TCRdb, lists in-frame sequences with V and J called but not all clones. Of the missing ones, under half trace to an unresolved V gene in checked studies; the others have no known cause. That table is the source of V, J and clone size, and D and trimming were worked out from the DNA. The sample table lists 2 million to 2.5 million clones, approximately 96% of them with a count of one. The ten largest clones add up to around 0.13% of the sample.

The donors were healthy, HIV-negative adults with no recently reported acute infections or vaccinations. Every donor was a Caucasian adult residing in Nashville, Tennessee, USA. Magnetic negative selection was used to enrich CD4+ T cells, after which naive cells were positively selected on CD45RA and the negative fraction became the memory subset. Blood was obtained by leukapheresis, after which PBMCs were separated by Ficoll-Histopaque density gradient centrifugation and cryopreserved in liquid nitrogen vapor phase. Analytical flow cytometry was used to check the purity and quantity of each magnetically sorted T cell population. Genomic DNA was isolated from every sorted fraction and measured by UV absorbance on a Nanodrop 2000c.

This TCR derives from a man in his late teens or twenties in good health. Sequences were obtained from naive CD4+ T cells sorted from blood. The cell subset or site label, as the study defines it: CD45RA+ positively selected. The rearranged segments are TRBV25-1 and TRBJ1-6; the D segment could be TRBD1, given 6 matching bases. The sequence in DNA is TGTGCCAGCAGTGGGCCAGGGGCCTCGGCACCCCTCCACTTT. Its translation reads: CASSGPGASAPLHF.